Following are 32 T cell receptor beta chains from one sample sequenced in a study of OX40 agonist ivuxolimab in advanced cancers. Sequenced by immunoSEQ multiplex PCR; TCRdb stores in-frame clones only, minus some. This sample carries tens of thousands of clones, around 87% of them seen once, and the ten largest clones take under 2%. The sample here was CD4+ or CD8+ T cells sorted from blood, taken in a trial of the OX40 agonist ivuxolimab. The receptors were gathered from an adult with an advanced solid tumor such as melanoma, head and neck, liver or kidney cancer.

The chain joins TRBV5-4 to TRBJ1-3; D is unresolved. The germline V gene has CDR1 SGHNT and CDR2 YYREEE (reference sequence). This CDR3 has 12 residues. V lost 0 bases and J 3 bases, leaving 1 base between the germline ends. CDR3 loop: CASSLVGNTIYF. The DNA of the CDR3 is TGTGCCAGCAGCTTGGTTGGAAACACCATATATTTT.

This clone was seen just once. In the same sample, other DNA sequences code for this CDR3. The chain couples TRBV10-3 to TRBJ1-5, with a possible D match to TRBD1 (5 bases). CDR3 length equals 15 residues. Germline V CDR1 and CDR2: ENHRY, SYGVKD. Trimming left V 0 bases short and J 6 bases short, with 12 bases between. The CDR3 region is CAISESAGRGQPQHF. CDR3 bases: TGTGCCATCAGTGAGTCGGCAGGGAGAGGTCAGCCCCAGCATTTT.

The chain is built from TRBV6-5 and TRBJ1-5, with 7 nucleotides matching TRBD1. J was trimmed by 5 bases and V by 7 bases; bases with no gene match: 11. This CDR3 spans 15 amino acids. The germline V gene has CDR1 MNHEY and CDR2 SVGAGI. In nucleotides, the CDR3 is TGTGCCAGCAAAAGCCATCAGGGGGACTATCAGCCCCAGCATTTT. It encodes CASKSHQGDYQPQHF.

The sample holds one count of this clone. The V and J genes are TRBV15 and TRBJ2-4; D is possibly TRBD1 (6 bases). The CDR3 has 16 amino acids. Germline V gene lookup returns CDR1 LNHNV and CDR2 YYDKDF (reference sequence). Trimming shortened V by 0 bases and J by 8 bases, and 17 bases separated the two germline ends. The CDR3 loop is CATSREQGGFVDIQYF. The CDR3 nucleotides read TGTGCCACCAGCAGAGAACAGGGTGGGTTTGTGGACATTCAGTACTTC.

The chain is built from TRBV7-2 and TRBJ2-7; possible D gene TRBD2, 5 bases. The CDR3 has 15 amino acids. Germline V CDR1 and CDR2: SGHTA, FQGNSA. Trimming cost V 5 bases and J 0 bases, with 14 bases left between them. CDR3 amino acids: CASSRPSGSSYEQYF. In nucleotides, the CDR3 is TGTGCCAGCAGCCGACCGAGCGGTTCCTCCTACGAGCAGTACTTC.

The V call is TRBV6-1, the J call TRBJ1-5, with D tentatively TRBD1 (6 bases). The germline V gene has CDR1 MNHNS and CDR2 SASEGT. The CDR3 spans 17 residues. V dropped 4 bases and J dropped 0 bases, with 16 bases sitting between them. The CDR3: CASSASGAYNSNQPQHF. DNA for the CDR3: TGTGCCAGCAGTGCTTCGGGGGCGTACAATAGCAATCAGCCCCAGCATTTT.

The V and J genes are TRBV19 and TRBJ1-3; D remains ambiguous. The CDR3 runs to 15 residues. Germline CDR1 reads LNHDA; CDR2 reads SQIVND (reference sequence). Trimming left V 6 bases short and J 0 bases short, with 12 bases between. DNA for the CDR3: TGTGCCAGTAGAAAGGGCGGAATCTCTGGAAACACCATATATTTT. Protein product: CASRKGGISGNTIYF.

V is TRBV2 and J is TRBJ2-5, with D perhaps TRBD1 or TRBD2 (5 bases each). The DNA end favors TRBJ2-7, so the J call may be wrong. CDR1 and CDR2 (germline): SNHLY, FYNNEI. The CDR3 has 14 residues. This CDR3 reads CASSPPGRLYEQYF. As DNA, the CDR3 is TGTGCCAGCAGTCCCCCGGGACGGTTGTACGAGCAGTACTTC.

The table lists this clone with a few counts. The CDR3 region is CASSVGQAETQYF. CDR3 DNA: TGTGCCAGCAGCGTAGGACAAGCAGAGACCCAGTACTTC. The chain has TRBV9 and TRBJ2-5, with unresolved D. Trimming pared 0 bases from V and 4 bases from J, leaving 7 bases between. Per germline, CDR1 SGDLS and CDR2 YYNGEE. The CDR3 totals 13 residues.

The sample holds one count of this clone. J is TRBJ2-4 and V is TRBV2; D might be TRBD1 or TRBD2, each matching 5 bases. The V end was cut by 7 bases, the J end by 7 bases, with 17 bases between. The CDR3 extends over 14 amino acids. Germline V CDR1 and CDR2: SNHLY, FYNNEI. The CDR3 loop reads CASTILGGRNIQYF. In DNA, the CDR3 is TGTGCCAGCACCATCCTTGGGGGAAGGAACATTCAGTACTTC.

This chain connects TRBV28 to TRBJ2-1; 11 bases align to TRBD2. This CDR3 has 14 residues. Germline trimming cut 5 bases from V and 6 bases from J; bases unmatched to any gene: 3. Germline V gives CDR1 MDHEN, CDR2 SYDVKM. DNA for the CDR3: TGTGCCAGCAGTCTCCTAGCGGGAGGCAATGAGCAGTTCTTC. Its translation: CASSLLAGGNEQFF.

This chain joins TRBV19 and TRBJ1-2, with 8 positions matching TRBD1. The CDR3 consists of 15 residues. Per germline, CDR1 LNHDA and CDR2 SQIVND (reference sequence). Trimming at V came to 6 bases and at J to 4 bases, leaving 10 bases not matched to a gene. For the CDR3, the DNA is TGTGCCAGTAGAGACAGGGGCCGAGCAAGCTATGGCTACACCTTC. Its protein is CASRDRGRASYGYTF.

This clone was seen just once. The J gene is TRBJ1-1, the V gene TRBV11-2; TRBD1 matches at 8 bases. V dropped 5 bases and J dropped 1; count of bases not matched to a gene: 9. This CDR3 has 16 amino acids. Germline CDR1 and CDR2: SGHAT and FQNNGV. The CDR3: CASSDRTGNGNTEAFF. In DNA form, the CDR3 reads TGTGCCAGCAGCGATCGGACAGGGAATGGGAACACTGAAGCTTTCTTT.

J is TRBJ2-3 and V is TRBV25-1; D perhaps matches TRBD2 (5 bases). Per germline, CDR1 MGHDK and CDR2 SYGVNS. This CDR3 has 13 residues. The ends were cut back, 2 bases at V and 3 bases at J, with 6 bases in the middle. The CDR3 here is CASSERGTDTQYF. CDR3 in DNA: TGTGCCAGCAGTGAACGGGGTACAGATACGCAGTATTTT.

The chain recombines TRBV30 with TRBJ1-2; 7 positions agree with TRBD1. The CDR3 is 14 amino acids. CDR1 and CDR2 from the germline V gene are GTSNPN and SVGIG (reference sequence). The J segment lost 4 bases and the V segment lost 1 base, leaving 6 bases of the junction unmatched. The CDR3 region is CAWSARGDLYGYTF. CDR3 bases: TGTGCCTGGAGTGCCAGGGGGGACCTCTATGGCTACACCTTC. Based on the CDR3 plus reference TRBV30 and TRBJ1-2, the full variable domain is SQTIHQWPATLVQPVGSPLSLECTVEGTSNPNLYWYRQAAGRGLQLLFYSVGIGQISSEVPQNLSASRPQDRQFILSSKKLLLSDSGFYLCAWSARGDLYGYTFGSGTRLTVV.

This clone was seen a few times. This chain connects TRBV4-3 to TRBJ1-4; 7 bases are shared with TRBD1. CDR1 and CDR2 (germline): LGHNA, YSLEER. V shed 3 bases and J 2 bases; nucleotides not matched to a gene: 3. The CDR3 totals 15 residues. The CDR3 region has the DNA TGCGCCAGCAGCCAGAACAGGGGTACTAATGAAAAACTGTTTTTT. Protein: CASSQNRGTNEKLFF.

The chain combines TRBV28 with TRBJ1-5; 9 bases agree with TRBD1. This CDR3 contains 16 residues. Germline V lookup: CDR1 MDHEN, CDR2 SYDVKM. Trimming removed 5 bases from V and 0 bases from J; junction bases left unmatched: 5. The CDR3, as DNA: TGTGCCAGCAGTGCACAGGGGGCGGGTAGCAATCAGCCCCAGCATTTT. It yields the protein CASSAQGAGSNQPQHF.

The chain uses TRBV18 and TRBJ1-2; D gene unclear. CDR3 length equals 17 residues. The V gene lost 3 bases and the J gene lost 4 bases, with 21 bases spanning the gap. Germline-derived CDR1 and CDR2 are KGHSH and LQKENI. DNA for the CDR3: TGTGCCAGCTCACCTGCCGGGCCCGGGCAAAGGAGCTATGGCTACACCTTC. This translates into CASSPAGPGQRSYGYTF.

This chain connects TRBV13 to TRBJ1-6; the D is unclear. V was trimmed by 4 bases and J by 9 bases, leaving 7 bases between them. CDR3 size: 12 residues. Looked up from germline, CDR1 is PRHDT and CDR2 is FYEKMQ (reference sequence). In DNA form, the CDR3 reads TGTGCCAGCAGCTCCAGCGGTTCACCCCTCCACTTT. Translation gives CASSSSGSPLHF.

The V and J genes are TRBV7-2 and TRBJ2-1; the match to TRBD2 covers 12 bases. There are 14 residues in the CDR3. Germline V CDR1 and CDR2: SGHTA, FQGNSA. Trimming at V came to 5 bases and at J to 8 bases, leaving 4 bases not matched to a gene. The DNA of the CDR3 is TGTGCCAGCAGCCCCCGACTAGCGGGAGATGAGCAGTTCTTC. Translating gives CASSPRLAGDEQFF.

The chain recombines TRBV6-1 with TRBJ2-2, with 11 bases aligning to TRBD1. The length of the CDR3 is 14 residues. The trim removed 7 bases at V and 6 bases at J, leaving 4 bases unmatched. The V gene's germline CDR1 is MNHNS and CDR2 SASEGT. CDR3 protein: CASTGQGAPGELFF. CDR3 in DNA: TGTGCCAGCACCGGACAGGGGGCCCCCGGGGAGCTGTTTTTT.

The J gene is TRBJ2-3, the V gene TRBV28; tentatively, D is TRBD2 (6 bases). The CDR3 runs 14 residues. Germline CDR1 and CDR2: MDHEN and SYDVKM. V lost 7 bases to trimming and J lost 1 base, with 12 bases between them. CDR3 nucleotide sequence: TGTGCCAGCACCGGGACTGTGGGCACAGATACGCAGTATTTT. This gives the protein CASTGTVGTDTQYF.

J is TRBJ1-1 and V is TRBV5-6; 8 nucleotides align to TRBD1. Germline loops: CDR1 SGHDT, CDR2 YYEEEE. The CDR3 is 15 residues long. After removal of 0 bases from V and 5 bases from J, the junction contained 6 bases not matched to a gene. The DNA for the CDR3 is TGTGCCAGCAGCTTGGGTGCAGGGGGCACGACTGAAGCTTTCTTT. It is translated as CASSLGAGGTTEAFF.

The chain carries TRBV18 and TRBJ1-4; no firm D call. CDR1 and CDR2 (germline): KGHSH, LQKENI. CDR3 length: 15 amino acids. V dropped 1 base and J dropped 4 bases, with 10 bases sitting between them. The CDR3 sequence is CASSPLKGINEKLFF. CDR3 DNA sequence: TGTGCCAGCTCACCACTAAAGGGAATTAATGAAAAACTGTTTTTT.

V and J are TRBV29-1 and TRBJ1-1; D is unresolved. V dropped 5 bases and J dropped 1 base, with 11 bases sitting between them. The CDR3 is made up of 13 amino acids. The germline CDR1 and CDR2 sequences are SQVTM and ANQGSEA. CDR3 protein: CSVHYRGNTEAFF. The CDR3 DNA is TGCAGCGTTCATTATCGGGGGAACACTGAAGCTTTCTTT.

The CDR3 loop is CASNLRGRNTEAFF. The CDR3 DNA reads TGTGCCAGCAACCTCAGAGGGAGGAACACTGAAGCTTTCTTT. This sequence joins TRBV6-5 and TRBJ1-1; D unclear. Trimming stripped 7 bases from V and 1 base from J, with 13 bases between. CDR1 and CDR2 (germline): MNHEY, SVGAGI. The CDR3 loop spans 14 amino acids.

A single count supports this clone. The chain is built from TRBV5-5 and TRBJ2-1; TRBD1 agrees at 8 bases. CDR1 and CDR2 (germline): SGHKS, YYEKEE (reference sequence). There are 13 residues in the CDR3. V dropped 4 bases and J dropped 9; count of bases not matched to a gene: 6. The CDR3 region has the DNA TGTGCCAGCAGCATAGACAGGGGCATTGAGCAGTTCTTC. It specifies CASSIDRGIEQFF.

This clone has a handful of counts. The chain uses TRBV28 and TRBJ2-7, with D unresolved. V was cut by 5 bases and J by 0 bases, with 8 bases left in between. CDR1 MDHEN and CDR2 SYDVKM come from the germline V gene. CDR3 length: 13 residues. In nucleotides, the CDR3 is TGTGCCAGCAGTACCCTTAGCTCCTACGAGCAGTACTTC. Translating it yields CASSTLSSYEQYF.

The chain uses TRBV7-8 and TRBJ2-4; D gene uncertain. Germline V gives CDR1 SGHVS, CDR2 FQNEAQ. Trimming stripped 4 bases from V and 3 bases from J, with 13 bases between. The CDR3 runs to 15 residues. The CDR3 DNA follows: TGTGCCAGCAGCTATATTCTCGGTGACAAAAACATTCAGTACTTC. It specifies CASSYILGDKNIQYF.

This rearrangement joins TRBV5-1 to TRBJ1-2; D possibly corresponds to TRBD1 (6 bases). V was cut by 4 bases and J by 7 bases, with 17 bases left in between. CDR1 SGHRS and CDR2 YFSETQ come from the germline V gene. This CDR3 has 14 residues. The CDR3 loop reads CASSLRGDLGGYTF. The CDR3 DNA reads as TGCGCCAGCAGCCTCAGGGGCGACCTTGGTGGCTACACCTTC. Supplemented by reference TRBV5-1 and TRBJ1-2, the full variable domain reads KAGVTQTPRYLIKTRGQQVTLSCSPISGHRSVSWYQQTPGQGLQFLFEYFSETQRNKGNFPGRFSGRQFSNSRSEMNVSTLELGDSALYLCASSLRGDLGGYTFGSGTRLTVV.

The CDR3 DNA follows: TGTGCCAGCAGCGGCCGGGACAGGGGAGGCAATGAGCAGTTCTTC. Encoded protein: CASSGRDRGGNEQFF. The chain recombines TRBV5-4 with TRBJ2-1; TRBD1 matches at 10 bases. CDR3 length equals 15 residues. Unmatched junction bases numbered 7, after V lost 4 bases and J lost 6 bases. Germline V CDR1 and CDR2: SGHNT, YYREEE (reference sequence). Full variable domain (outside the CDR3, taken from reference TRBV5-4 and TRBJ2-1): ETGVTQSPTHLIKTRGQQVTLRCSSQSGHNTVSWYQQALGQGPQFIFQYYREEENGRGNFPPRFSGLQFPNYSSELNVNALELDDSALYLCASSGRDRGGNEQFFGPGTRLTVL.

The chain couples TRBV14 to TRBJ1-4, with no clear D. V was pared by 5 bases and J by 1 base, with 11 bases between. Germline V CDR1 and CDR2: SGHDN, FVKESK. The CDR3 has 15 residues. The DNA for the CDR3 is TGTGCCAGCAGCAAAGCGGGGATAACTAATGAAAAACTGTTTTTT. Amino acids: CASSKAGITNEKLFF.